Shown below are 27 T cell receptor beta chains from a single sample sequenced in a study of blood T cell repertoires in COVID-19. Generated by immunoSEQ multiplex PCR, the TCRdb table keeps only in-frame clones and is missing some. The sample includes roughly 150,000 clones, 80% to 85% of them seen just once. Sequencing used PBMCs or T cells enriched from blood (not recorded which). These receptors were obtained from a man between 65 and 79 years old who had been exposed to COVID-19.

The V call is TRBV28, the J call TRBJ1-2; the match to TRBD1 covers 7 bases. The CDR3 spans 15 residues. The germline V gene has CDR1 MDHEN and CDR2 SYDVKM. V trimming: 2 bases; J trimming: 4 bases; junction bases outside the gene matches: 7. In DNA form, the CDR3 reads TGTGCCAGCAGTTTAGCAGGGGGACGGATCTATGGCTACACCTTC. Its translation: CASSLAGGRIYGYTF.

V is TRBV7-2 and J is TRBJ2-7, with TRBD1 identical over 7 bases. From germline, CDR1 is SGHTA and CDR2 FQGNSA. The CDR3 runs 17 residues. With 3 bases clipped from V and 2 bases from J, the junction kept 13 bases outside the gene matches. CDR3 DNA: TGTGCCAGCAGCTTCCGCCTAACGACAGGGTCCCCCTACGAGCAGTACTTC. Protein: CASSFRLTTGSPYEQYF.

The rearrangement links TRBV27 to TRBJ1-2; the match to TRBD1 covers 8 bases. The ends lost 3 bases at V and 8 bases at J; junction bases unmatched: 5. Germline CDR1 and CDR2: MNHEY and SMNVEV (reference sequence). The CDR3 totals 13 residues. The CDR3: CASSLATGVGYTF. CDR3 DNA sequence: TGTGCCAGCAGTTTGGCGACAGGGGTAGGCTACACCTTC.

The rearrangement uses TRBV12-3 or TRBV12-4 and TRBJ1-2; no clear D. V lost 3 bases to trimming and J lost 4 bases, with 9 bases between them. The CDR3 has 13 residues. The CDR3 sequence: CASSLYGSYGYTF. CDR3 DNA: TGTGCCAGCAGTTTGTATGGCAGCTATGGCTACACCTTC.

V and J are TRBV11-2 and TRBJ2-1; 9 nucleotides agree with TRBD1. Germline V gene sequence: CDR1 SGHAT, CDR2 FQNNGV. With V trimmed by 5 bases and J by 9 bases, 11 bases remained unmatched. This CDR3 contains 15 residues. The chain's CDR3 is CASSARDRVVGEQFF. DNA for the CDR3: TGTGCCAGCAGCGCCCGGGACAGGGTGGTTGGTGAGCAGTTCTTC.

This clone was picked up one time. This chain connects TRBV6-5 to TRBJ1-2, with 8 bases lining up with TRBD1. The germline CDR1 and CDR2 sequences are MNHEY and SVGAGI. V lost 6 bases to trimming and J lost 1 base; unmatched junction nucleotides: 7. The CDR3 length is 15 residues. The CDR3 is CASSPGRGLNYGYTF. The CDR3 DNA reads TGTGCCAGCAGCCCCGGCAGGGGGCTTAACTATGGCTACACCTTC.

The rearrangement uses TRBV10-3 and TRBJ1-1; D is uncertain. From germline, CDR1 is ENHRY and CDR2 SYGVKD. Trimming shortened V by 2 bases and J by 4 bases, and 8 bases separated the two germline ends. This CDR3 is built from 13 residues. The CDR3 DNA is TGTGCCATCAGTGAGGACGCGGGCACTGAAGCTTTCTTT. This encodes CAISEDAGTEAFF.

This clone was observed a handful of times. This chain uses TRBV19 with TRBJ2-7, with D perhaps matching TRBD1 (6 bases). Trimming shortened V by 3 bases and J by 5 bases, and 11 bases separated the two germline ends. The germline V gene has CDR1 LNHDA and CDR2 SQIVND (reference sequence). This CDR3 is built from 13 residues. This CDR3 is CASSILRGDEQYF. The CDR3 DNA sequence: TGTGCCAGTAGTATCCTCAGGGGCGACGAGCAGTACTTC. The whole variable domain, remainder taken from reference TRBV19 and TRBJ2-7, is DGGITQSPKYLFRKEGQNVTLSCEQNLNHDAMYWYRQDPGQGLRLIYYSQIVNDFQKGDIAEGYSVSREKKESFPLTVTSAQKNPTAFYLCASSILRGDEQYFGPGTRLTVT.

The chain uses TRBV10-3 and TRBJ1-4; tentative D call: TRBD1 (6 bases). The V gene's germline CDR1 is ENHRY and CDR2 SYGVKD. The germline V and J ends were trimmed by 6 bases and 4 bases, with 9 bases remaining between them. CDR3 length: 13 amino acids. The CDR3 spells CAIRTGLNEKLFF. The DNA of the CDR3 is TGTGCCATCAGGACAGGCCTTAATGAAAAACTGTTTTTT.

This clone was counted once. This rearrangement joins TRBV10-3 to TRBJ1-3, with a tentative D call TRBD1 (6 bases). The CDR3 loop spans 19 amino acids. V lost 4 bases and J lost 1, with 23 bases in between. The germline V gene encodes CDR1 ENHRY and CDR2 SYGVKD. Here the CDR3 DNA reads TGTGCCATCAGTGGTTATGGGGGACACATAACGAATTCTGGAAACACCATATATTTT. This codes for CAISGYGGHITNSGNTIYF.

The V and J genes are TRBV27 and TRBJ2-1; the match to TRBD2 covers 7 bases. V trimming: 4 bases; J trimming: 0 bases; junction bases outside the gene matches: 9. The length of the CDR3 is 17 residues. Germline V CDR1 and CDR2: MNHEY, SMNVEV (reference sequence). The CDR3 loop is CASSSTERGSSYNEQFF. The DNA of the CDR3 is TGTGCCAGCAGTTCCACTGAGCGGGGTAGCTCCTACAATGAGCAGTTCTTC.

In this sample, this clone turned up once. V and J are TRBV2 and TRBJ1-2; D ambiguous. The germline V and J ends were trimmed by 2 bases and 7 bases, with 8 bases remaining between them. This CDR3 comprises 12 residues. CDR1 SNHLY and CDR2 FYNNEI come from the germline V gene. CDR3 coding DNA: TGTGCCAGCAGTGAACCGGGAGGTGGCTACACCTTC. It encodes CASSEPGGGYTF.

This chain uses TRBV5-1 with TRBJ2-3, with 8 bases lining up with TRBD1. Germline CDR1 and CDR2: SGHRS and YFSETQ. CDR3 length equals 17 residues. V lost 0 bases and J lost 0; bases outside the gene matches: 6. The chain's CDR3 is CASSLGPQGVSTDTQYF. CDR3 coding DNA: TGCGCCAGCAGCTTGGGGCCACAGGGGGTTAGCACAGATACGCAGTATTTT.

A word on this clone: Other DNA sequences in the same sample also yield this CDR3. The genes are TRBV18 and TRBJ2-7; 11 bases line up with TRBD1. The CDR3 length is 15 residues. The trim removed 3 bases at V and 2 bases at J, leaving 3 bases unmatched. Germline V lookup: CDR1 KGHSH, CDR2 LQKENI. The CDR3 spells CASSPPGQGAYEQYF. The CDR3 DNA follows: TGTGCCAGCTCACCTCCGGGACAGGGGGCCTACGAGCAGTACTTC.

The gene calls are TRBV10-3 and TRBJ2-5, with 8 bases aligning to TRBD2. The CDR3 extends over 16 amino acids. The junction had 12 bases not matched to a gene; V was cut back by 4 bases and J by 5 bases. Per the germline V gene, CDR1 is ENHRY and CDR2 is SYGVKD. The CDR3 here is CAISAQPGLGLETQYF. As DNA, the CDR3 is TGTGCCATCAGTGCACAACCGGGACTAGGACTGGAGACCCAGTACTTC.

The CDR3 region is CASSPDSSGGSETQYF. The DNA of the CDR3 is TGTGCCAGCTCACCAGATAGTAGCGGGGGCTCCGAGACCCAGTACTTC. This chain joins TRBV18 and TRBJ2-5, with 9 bases that match TRBD2. The trim removed 2 bases at V and 5 bases at J, leaving 9 bases unmatched. The length of the CDR3 is 16 residues. The germline CDR1 and CDR2 sequences are KGHSH and LQKENI.

The genes are TRBV14 and TRBJ1-5, with D hard to call. V was shortened by 2 bases and J by 5 bases, with 16 bases between the two germline ends. This CDR3 has 16 residues. CDR1 and CDR2 (germline): SGHDN, FVKESK. The CDR3 bases are TGTGCCAGCAGCCAACCCCCCGGCCTAGACCATCAGCCCCAGCATTTT. Its translation is CASSQPPGLDHQPQHF. Together with reference TRBV14 and TRBJ1-5, the CDR3 gives the full variable domain: EAGVTQFPSHSVIEKGQTVTLRCDPISGHDNLYWYRRVMGKEIKFLLHFVKESKQDESGMPNNRFLAERTGGTYSTLKVQPAELEDSGVYFCASSQPPGLDHQPQHFGDGTRLSIL.

The chain couples TRBV7-2 to TRBJ2-3; possible D gene TRBD2, 6 bases. The CDR3 runs 14 residues. The V gene's germline CDR1 is SGHTA and CDR2 FQGNSA. V shed 5 bases and J shed 5 bases, with 14 bases lying between them. CDR3 nucleotide sequence: TGTGCCAGCAGCAAAGCGGCTAGCGTAGATACGCAGTATTTT. Protein: CASSKAASVDTQYF.

V is TRBV7-2 and J is TRBJ2-3; maybe TRBD1 (6 bases). Germline V gene data show CDR1 as SGHTA and CDR2 as FQGNSA. V lost 5 bases, J lost 3 bases, and 24 bases lay in between. The CDR3 is 18 amino acids. The CDR3 is CASSLLTGSDPLTDTQYF. The DNA of the CDR3 is TGTGCCAGCAGCCTCTTGACAGGATCCGACCCCTTAACAGATACGCAGTATTTT.

This rearrangement joins TRBV6-2 or TRBV6-3 to TRBJ2-1, with D tentatively TRBD2 (6 bases). The CDR3 extends over 16 amino acids. Germline CDR1 and CDR2: MNHEY and SVGEGT. V lost 3 bases to trimming and J lost 6 bases, with 18 bases between them. As DNA, the CDR3 is TGTGCCAGCAGTTATACAGGACTAATAGGACTCAATGAGCAGTTCTTC. Translated: CASSYTGLIGLNEQFF.

The J gene is TRBJ1-6, the V gene TRBV5-1, with D uncertain. CDR1 is SGHRS, CDR2 YFSETQ, per germline. This CDR3 contains 15 residues. V shed 4 bases and J shed 10 bases, with 18 bases lying between them. The CDR3 bases are TGCGCCAGCAGCCCGTCCGTCGGGTTAAGGTCACCCCTCCACTTT. It codes for CASSPSVGLRSPLHF.

The rearrangement links TRBV5-1 to TRBJ2-7; TRBD1 might be the D (6 bases). Germline CDR1 is SGHRS and CDR2 is YFSETQ. The CDR3 spans 14 residues. The V end was cut by 0 bases, the J end by 3 bases, with 10 bases between. CDR3 loop: CASSLDGRGYEQYF. Written as DNA, the CDR3 is TGCGCCAGCAGCTTGGATGGCAGGGGCTACGAGCAGTACTTC.

The V gene is TRBV3-1 (or the pseudogene TRBV3-2), the J gene TRBJ2-1, with 11 bases fitting TRBD2. The V gene's germline CDR1 is LGHDT and CDR2 YNNKEL (reference sequence). The CDR3 runs to 14 residues. V lost 1 base to trimming and J lost 11 bases; unmatched junction nucleotides: 4. CDR3 sequence reads: CASSQALAGAKQFF. The CDR3, as DNA: TGTGCCAGCAGCCAAGCACTAGCGGGGGCCAAGCAGTTCTTC.

The chain uses TRBV21-1 and TRBJ2-1; TRBD1 was called by the table and not checked on the DNA. TRBV21-1 is a recognized pseudogene. This CDR3 is built from 13 residues. CDR3 sequence reads: CASSADNYNEQFF. The CDR3 DNA reads TGTGCCAGCAGCGCCGACAACTACAATGAGCAGTTCTTC.

The chain is built from TRBV20-1 and TRBJ1-2; D unresolved. The CDR3 length is 11 residues. Trimming removed 1 base at V and 8 bases at J, with 8 bases between. The germline V gene has CDR1 DFQATT and CDR2 SNEGSKA (reference sequence). The CDR3 is CSARAGGGYTF. CDR3 DNA: TGCAGTGCTAGAGCCGGCGGGGGCTACACCTTC.

V gene TRBV7-2 combines with J gene TRBJ1-5, with D uncertain. CDR3 length: 13 amino acids. The germline V and J ends were trimmed by 3 bases and 2 bases, with 5 bases remaining between them. Germline V gene lookup returns CDR1 SGHTA and CDR2 FQGNSA. The CDR3 protein is CASSFSGNQPQHF. The DNA for the CDR3 is TGTGCCAGCAGCTTTTCAGGCAATCAGCCCCAGCATTTT.

This clone appeared once. This specimen includes other DNA sequences encoding the same CDR3. The rearrangement uses TRBV3-1 (or the pseudogene TRBV3-2) and TRBJ2-5; 10 bases agree with TRBD1. Germline-derived CDR1 and CDR2 are LGHDT and YNNKEL (reference sequence). The ends lost 5 bases at V and 5 bases at J; junction bases unmatched: 11. This CDR3 spans 16 amino acids. The DNA of the CDR3 is TGTGCCAGCAGCACTCGGACAGGGGGTAAATCCGAGACCCAGTACTTC. It yields the protein CASSTRTGGKSETQYF.